The 8 T cell receptor beta chains below come from one sample, sequenced in a study of blood T cell repertoires in COVID-19. Profiling relied on immunoSEQ multiplex PCR, and the TCRdb table lists in-frame clones only, not all of them. The data show approximately 260,000 clones, approximately 82% seen once. The specimen was peripheral blood. These TCRs come from an elderly woman with active or convalescent COVID-19.

CDR3 in DNA: TGCAGCGTTGAGGGGTTGAGGGGCACAGATACGCAGTATTTT. As protein: CSVEGLRGTDTQYF. This chain joins TRBV29-1 and TRBJ2-3; tentative D call: TRBD2 (5 bases). The CDR3 is 14 residues long. Trimming took off 3 bases at V and 1 base at J, with 11 bases between the two ends. Germline lookup yields CDR1 SQVTM and CDR2 ANQGSEA.

The gene calls are TRBV21-1 and TRBJ1-6; no check of the table's D call, TRBD1, against the DNA was made. TRBV21-1 is an annotated pseudogene. The CDR3 length is 15 residues. The CDR3 sequence is CASRKRTGSSSPLHF. DNA of the CDR3: TGTGCCAGCAGGAAACGGACAGGGTCCAGTTCACCCCTCCACTTT.

The table lists this clone with a count of one. The J gene is TRBJ2-3, the V gene TRBV5-1; 9 bases match TRBD2. The germline gives CDR1 SGHRS, CDR2 YFSETQ. Trimming took 0 bases from V and 5 from J; bases not matched to a gene: 7. CDR3 length: 16 amino acids. The CDR3 is CASSLGSGSGIDTQYF. DNA for the CDR3: TGCGCCAGCAGCTTGGGTAGCGGGAGTGGAATAGATACGCAGTATTTT.

This chain joins TRBV5-4 and TRBJ2-5; TRBD1 agrees at 8 bases. CDR1 and CDR2 (germline): SGHNT, YYREEE (reference sequence). The CDR3 runs to 16 residues. J lost 6 bases, V lost 0 bases, and 10 bases had no gene match. The CDR3 sequence is CASSLEGRQGSQTQYF. The DNA for the CDR3 is TGTGCCAGCAGCTTGGAGGGGCGACAGGGGTCACAGACCCAGTACTTC.

CDR3 residues: CAISESSAGGRDTQYF. In nucleotides, the CDR3 is TGTGCCATCAGTGAGTCTTCGGCGGGGGGTAGAGATACGCAGTATTTT. The J gene is TRBJ2-3, the V gene TRBV10-3; 8 nucleotides align to TRBD2. V shed 0 bases and J 5 bases; nucleotides not matched to a gene: 7. The CDR3 spans 16 residues. The germline V gene has CDR1 ENHRY and CDR2 SYGVKD.

The V gene is TRBV7-9, the J gene TRBJ2-5; TRBD2 is a possible D gene (6 bases). CDR3 length: 12 residues. Germline loops: CDR1 SEHNR, CDR2 FQNEAQ (reference sequence). The germline V and J ends were trimmed by 1 base and 9 bases, with 9 bases remaining between them. The CDR3 nucleotides are TGTGCCAGCAGCTTAGTACGCGGGGCCCAGTACTTC. Translating gives CASSLVRGAQYF.

The J gene is TRBJ1-1, the V gene TRBV13; D is perhaps TRBD1 (5 bases). The germline CDR1 and CDR2 sequences are PRHDT and FYEKMQ (reference sequence). Deletions cut 5 bases from V and 1 base from J, with 14 bases between. The CDR3 is 15 amino acids. The CDR3 DNA reads as TGTGCCAGCAGCCCCCGGGAGGGGACGAACACTGAAGCTTTCTTT. It specifies CASSPREGTNTEAFF.

This clone was observed a single time. This sequence joins TRBV19 and TRBJ1-1; TRBD1 is a possible D gene (5 bases). Trimming cost V 4 bases and J 5 bases, with 11 bases left between them. Germline V lookup: CDR1 LNHDA, CDR2 SQIVND (reference sequence). The CDR3 runs to 13 residues. CDR3 DNA: TGTGCCAGTAGTACGGTACCAGGGACTGAAGCTTTCTTT. It translates to CASSTVPGTEAFF.